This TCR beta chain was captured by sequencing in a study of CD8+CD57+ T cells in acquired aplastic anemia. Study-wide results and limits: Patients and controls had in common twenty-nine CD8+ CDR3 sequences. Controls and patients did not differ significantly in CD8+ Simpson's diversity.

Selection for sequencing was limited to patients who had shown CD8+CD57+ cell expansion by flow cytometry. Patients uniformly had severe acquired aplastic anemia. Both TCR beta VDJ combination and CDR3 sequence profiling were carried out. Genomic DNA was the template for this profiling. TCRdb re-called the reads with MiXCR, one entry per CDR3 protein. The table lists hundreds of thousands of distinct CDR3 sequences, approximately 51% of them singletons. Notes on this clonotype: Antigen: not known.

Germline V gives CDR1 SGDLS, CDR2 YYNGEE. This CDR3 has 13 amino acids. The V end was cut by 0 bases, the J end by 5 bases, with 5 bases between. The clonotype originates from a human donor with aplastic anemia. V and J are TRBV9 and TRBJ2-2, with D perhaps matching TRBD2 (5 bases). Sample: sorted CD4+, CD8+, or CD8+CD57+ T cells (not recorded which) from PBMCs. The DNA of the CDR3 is TGTGCCAGCAGCGTAGCGGGGACCGGGGAGCTGTTTTTT. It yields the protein CASSVAGTGELFF. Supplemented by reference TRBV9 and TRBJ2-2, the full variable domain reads DSGVTQTPKHLITATGQRVTLRCSPRSGDLSVYWYQQSLDQGLQFLIQYYNGEERAKGNILERFSAQQFPDLHSELNLSSLELGDSALYFCASSVAGTGELFFGEGSRLTVL.